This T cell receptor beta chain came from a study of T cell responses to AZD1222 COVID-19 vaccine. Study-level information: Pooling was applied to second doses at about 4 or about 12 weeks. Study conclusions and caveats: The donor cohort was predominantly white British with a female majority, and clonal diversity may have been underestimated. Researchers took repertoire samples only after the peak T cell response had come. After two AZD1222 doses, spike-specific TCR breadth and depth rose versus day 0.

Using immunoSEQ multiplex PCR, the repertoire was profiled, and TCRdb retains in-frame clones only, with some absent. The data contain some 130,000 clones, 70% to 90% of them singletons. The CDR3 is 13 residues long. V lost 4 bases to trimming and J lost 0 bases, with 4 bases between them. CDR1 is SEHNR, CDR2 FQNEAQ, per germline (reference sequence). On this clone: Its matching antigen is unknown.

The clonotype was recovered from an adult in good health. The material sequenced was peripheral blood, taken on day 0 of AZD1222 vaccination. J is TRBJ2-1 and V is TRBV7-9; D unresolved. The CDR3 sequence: CASSSSSYNEQFF. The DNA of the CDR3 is TGTGCCAGCAGCTCCAGCTCCTACAATGAGCAGTTCTTC.